A selection of T cell receptor beta chains follows, all from one sample in a study of T cell changes during pregnancy in multiple sclerosis. This table comes from immunoSEQ multiplex PCR, and its TCRdb copy is limited to in-frame clones, with some not included. The sample has about 64,000 clones; roughly 92% are singletons. Here the sequenced sample was peripheral blood, taken in the second trimester of pregnancy. The receptors come from a female donor with multiple sclerosis, enrolled in a pregnancy study. Each CDR3 is given with its conserved first and last residue. The D gene is left open where the match is weak. Clone sizes are given selectively: once, few, many, or a class where the clone is expanded.

cdr3_nt,cdr3_aa,j_call,v_call,clone_size,d_call
TGTGCGCACCGACAGGGGCCCAAATCTGGAAACACCATATATTTT,CAHRQGPKSGNTIYF,TRBJ1-3,TRBV30,NA,TRBD1
TGTGCCAGCACGACAGGGAAGAACACTGAAGCTTTCTTT,CASTTGKNTEAFF,TRBJ1-1,TRBV6-6,NA,TRBD1
TGTGCCAGTAGCCCGGACAGGGGGCAAAAGACTGGGGCCAACGTCCTGACTTTC,CASSPDRGQKTGANVLTF,TRBJ2-6,TRBV19,once,TRBD1
TGTGCCAGCAGCGTAGCCGGACTAGCCTACAATGAGCAGTTCTTC,CASSVAGLAYNEQFF,TRBJ2-1,TRBV9,NA,TRBD2
TGCGCCAGCAGCCAAGGAGCGGGAGCTCTCGAGCAGTACTTC,CASSQGAGALEQYF,TRBJ2-7,TRBV4-1,NA,TRBD2
TGCGCCAGCAGCTTGCAGGGGATGGTTAGCACAGATACGCAGTATTTT,CASSLQGMVSTDTQYF,TRBJ2-3,TRBV5-1,NA,NA
TGTGCCAGCAGTCCCCAGCGACGACGAGCCAATGAGCAGTTCTTC,CASSPQRRRANEQFF,TRBJ2-1,TRBV25-1,NA,NA
TGTGCCAGCAGTGCGATACTCAGACAGGGCCAAGAGACCCAGTACTTC,CASSAILRQGQETQYF,TRBJ2-5,TRBV6-1,NA,TRBD1
TGTGCCAGCAGCTTAAGCGGGGGGTCCGGGGAGCTGTTTTTT,CASSLSGGSGELFF,TRBJ2-2,TRBV7-3,NA,TRBD2
TGCGCCAGCAGCCAAGATCTAGCGGGAGTTAGGTTCTTC,CASSQDLAGVRFF,TRBJ2-1,TRBV4-1,NA,TRBD2
TGTGCCAGCAGCGTAGCGGCGGGGCTTATTTTTCAAGAGACCCAGTACTTC,CASSVAAGLIFQETQYF,TRBJ2-5,TRBV9,NA,NA
TGTGCCAGCAGCGTAGCTACTTCCTTCTCTGGAAACACCATATATTTT,CASSVATSFSGNTIYF,TRBJ1-3,TRBV9,NA,NA
TGTGCCAGCAGTCCGTTGAGGGCCTACAATGAGCAGTTCTTC,CASSPLRAYNEQFF,TRBJ2-1,TRBV27,NA,NA
TGTGCCAGTAGTATCGGGGGACAGTTGGCTTTTTCTGGCTACACCTTC,CASSIGGQLAFSGYTF,TRBJ1-2,TRBV19,NA,TRBD1
TGTGCCAGCAGCAAACAGGGCAGGGAGGGCACTGAAGCTTTCTTT,CASSKQGREGTEAFF,TRBJ1-1,TRBV21-1,NA,NA
TGTGCCAGTAGTGAATCCGTCGGTAATGAAAAACTGTTTTTT,CASSESVGNEKLFF,TRBJ1-4,TRBV19,NA,NA
TGCAGCGTTGACGAAGGGGGCCGTACTGAAGCTTTCTTT,CSVDEGGRTEAFF,TRBJ1-1,TRBV29-1,NA,TRBD1
TGTGCCAGCAGAGGGGCCAGTCGCCCCAACGAGCAGTACTTC,CASRGASRPNEQYF,TRBJ2-7,TRBV6-5,NA,NA
TGTGCCAGCAGCGTCCTGCTAGCGGGAGGGACCTACGAGCAGTACTTC,CASSVLLAGGTYEQYF,TRBJ2-7,TRBV7-9,NA,TRBD2
TGTGCCAGCAGCCACTTCGGGGGGGCCATCGACGAGCAGTACTTC,CASSHFGGAIDEQYF,TRBJ2-7,TRBV14,NA,TRBD2
TGCGCCAGCAGCTTGGGGACAGGGATTGATGAAAAACTGTTTTTT,CASSLGTGIDEKLFF,TRBJ1-4,TRBV5-1,NA,TRBD1
TGTGCCAGCAGTTCCGGACAGATCTACAATGAGCAGTTCTTC,CASSSGQIYNEQFF,TRBJ2-1,TRBV28,NA,NA
TGTGCCAGTAGTATTGAGAGGGACACTGAAGCTTTCTTT,CASSIERDTEAFF,TRBJ1-1,TRBV19,NA,NA
TGCGCCAGCAGCCAGGGGACTCGGAGTGCGCAGTATTTT,CASSQGTRSAQYF,TRBJ2-3,TRBV4-1,NA,NA
TGTGCCAGCAGTTCCTCAGGGTACGATGAAAAACTGTTTTTT,CASSSSGYDEKLFF,TRBJ1-4,TRBV28,medium-sized,NA
TGTGCCAGCAGTCAGTTTGGGGGGGCGGGGAGCTCTGGAAACACCATATATTTT,CASSQFGGAGSSGNTIYF,TRBJ1-3,TRBV27,NA,NA
TGTGCCAGCTCACCAGGGGAAGGGGACTATGGCTACACCTTC,CASSPGEGDYGYTF,TRBJ1-2,TRBV18,NA,NA
TGTGCCAGCAGCTTAAGTCGGAGCTCTGGAAACACCATATATTTT,CASSLSRSSGNTIYF,TRBJ1-3,TRBV7-2,NA,NA
TGCAGCGTCTGGACTATAGATACGCAGTATTTT,CSVWTIDTQYF,TRBJ2-3,TRBV29-1,NA,NA
TGTGCCAGCAGCTTGGGGGGAGTGAGCAATCAGCCCCAGCATTTT,CASSLGGVSNQPQHF,TRBJ1-5,TRBV9,once,NA